The subject of this entry is one T cell receptor (beta chain). Its matching antigen is unknown. The data stem from a study of cytotoxic CD8 clonotypes in ibrutinib-treated CLL. As for the study in general: Enrolment comprised over ten relapsed/refractory and approximately 16 treatment-naive patients; under 18 were IGHV unmutated.

Study-wide points: Few clonotypes were public, and these shrank or held steady under treatment. Exceeding age-matched healthy donors, baseline clonality also tracked the counts of circulating CD8+ T cells.

Libraries of TCR beta were made from roughly 2.2 micrograms of genomic DNA that came from cryopreserved PBMCs. This CDR3 has 18 residues. The ends were cut back, 6 bases at V and 0 bases at J, with 23 bases in the middle. Germline-derived CDR1 and CDR2 are MNHEY and SMNVEV (reference sequence). Clones were read by immunoSEQ multiplex PCR, and TCRdb kept only the in-frame ones, dropping some. This sample has roughly 23,000 clones, with about four fifths found just once. This sequence originates from a human donor with chronic lymphocytic leukemia. V gene TRBV27 combines with J gene TRBJ1-1, with D possibly being TRBD1 (5 bases). This material consisted of PBMCs, taken before ibrutinib treatment. The CDR3 region has the DNA TGTGCCAGCAGCTTAACGATGCGGGGCGAGACTATGAACACTGAAGCTTTCTTT. Encoded protein: CASSLTMRGETMNTEAFF.